Each of the 28 T cell receptor beta chains below was sequenced from the same sample in a study of graft-versus-host responses after intestinal transplantation. For these TCRs, the target antigens are not known. Libraries were prepared by immunoSEQ multiplex PCR; TCRdb keeps only in-frame clonotypes and omits some of them. The sample holds approximately 97,000 clones; 75% to 95% are singletons and the top ten take 0.15% to 0.2%. The sample here was unstimulated CD4+ T cells sorted from spleen or lymph node cells, taken before transplant. The receptors stem from a human donor who was the organ donor for an intestinal transplant.

This clone is a singleton in its sample. The chain carries TRBV2 and TRBJ2-2; 8 positions agree with TRBD1. J gave up 6 bases and V 6 bases, and 15 bases lay outside the gene matches. Germline CDR1 SNHLY, CDR2 FYNNEI. The CDR3 consists of 17 residues. The CDR3 bases are TGTGCCAGCAGCCACGCCGGAGGACAGGGAGGCGCCGGGGAGCTGTTTTTT. This codes for CASSHAGGQGGAGELFF.

The rearrangement uses TRBV4-1 and TRBJ2-7, with D uncertain. From germline, CDR1 is MGHRA and CDR2 YSYEKL. V was clipped by 5 bases and J by 3 bases, with 8 bases between them. The CDR3 is 12 residues long. This CDR3 is CASSARHYEQYF. The CDR3 nucleotides are TGCGCCAGCAGCGCTCGACACTACGAGCAGTACTTC.

This clone has only one observation. The V gene is TRBV18, the J gene TRBJ2-1; D may be TRBD2 (5 bases). The CDR3 is 13 amino acids. Germline-derived CDR1 and CDR2 are KGHSH and LQKENI. V was clipped by 1 base and J by 4 bases, with 5 bases between them. For the CDR3, the DNA is TGTGCCAGCTCACCACTAGCGTACAATGAGCAGTTCTTC. The encoded protein is CASSPLAYNEQFF.

The rearrangement uses TRBV5-5 and TRBJ1-1, with a tentative D call TRBD1 (6 bases). Germline lookup yields CDR1 SGHKS and CDR2 YYEKEE (reference sequence). Trimming stripped 2 bases from V and 3 bases from J, with 11 bases between. The CDR3 length is 14 residues. The CDR3 nucleotides read TGTGCCAGCAGCTTTTACAGGGCGGACACTGAAGCTTTCTTT. This translates into CASSFYRADTEAFF.

The chain uses TRBV4-2 and TRBJ2-5; 14 nucleotides match TRBD2. Unmatched junction bases numbered 11, after V lost 3 bases and J lost 5 bases. The germline V gene encodes CDR1 LGHNA and CDR2 YNFKEQ. The CDR3 is made up of 18 amino acids. The DNA for the CDR3 is TGTGCCAGCAGCCAGGACCCGACTAGCGGGGGGGCCGAGGAGACCCAGTACTTC. The encoded protein is CASSQDPTSGGAEETQYF.

V usage is TRBV19 and J usage is TRBJ2-7; 11 bases agree with TRBD2. The CDR3 runs 14 residues. Trimming took 7 bases from V and 1 from J; bases not matched to a gene: 3. The V gene's germline CDR1 is LNHDA and CDR2 SQIVND (reference sequence). The CDR3 coding sequence is TGTGCCAGTAAAACTAGCGGGGGATCCTACGAGCAGTACTTC. Amino acid sequence: CASKTSGGSYEQYF.

The chain employs TRBV19 and TRBJ2-3; TRBD2 matches 9 bases. CDR3 size: 14 residues. V shed 7 bases and J 3 bases; nucleotides not matched to a gene: 5. Germline CDR1 reads LNHDA; CDR2 reads SQIVND (reference sequence). CDR3 amino acids: CASKAGGTTDTQYF. CDR3 nucleotides: TGTGCCAGTAAAGCGGGGGGCACAACAGATACGCAGTATTTT.

This chain joins TRBV6-5 and TRBJ2-5, with TRBD2 matching 8 bases. Germline V lookup: CDR1 MNHEY, CDR2 SVGAGI. The CDR3 extends over 15 amino acids. The V segment lost 7 bases and the J segment 3 bases; nucleotides outside the gene matches: 10. CDR3 sequence reads: CASKDGGAGEETQYF. The CDR3 bases are TGTGCCAGCAAAGACGGGGGGGCCGGGGAAGAGACCCAGTACTTC.

This sequence joins TRBV4-2 and TRBJ1-2; 8 positions agree with TRBD1. Germline CDR1 LGHNA, CDR2 YNFKEQ. V dropped 0 bases and J dropped 6; count of bases not matched to a gene: 9. The CDR3 consists of 16 residues. The CDR3 bases are TGTGCCAGCAGCCAAGATCGTACCAGGGGGCCGAATGGCTACACCTTC. It yields the protein CASSQDRTRGPNGYTF.

This clone was picked up a small number of times. The chain employs TRBV19 and TRBJ2-1, with 8 nucleotides matching TRBD2. The CDR3 sequence is 14 residues long. The germline gives CDR1 LNHDA, CDR2 SQIVND (reference sequence). V dropped 4 bases and J dropped 5; count of bases not matched to a gene: 4. The CDR3 DNA is TGTGCCAGTAGTAGCGGGGGGCTCCACAATGAGCAGTTCTTC. This codes for CASSSGGLHNEQFF.

V and J are TRBV7-9 and TRBJ1-4, with a weak D call TRBD1 (6 bases). CDR3 length: 15 residues. CDR1 and CDR2 (germline): SEHNR, FQNEAQ (reference sequence). The V end lost 6 bases, the J end lost 5 bases, and 16 bases lay between the germline ends. CDR3 region: CASSTGGLDNEKLFF. CDR3 nucleotide sequence: TGTGCCAGCAGTACGGGGGGCCTTGACAATGAAAAACTGTTTTTT.

The chain links TRBV5-4 to TRBJ2-3, with D perhaps matching TRBD2 (7 bases). From germline, CDR1 is SGHNT and CDR2 YYREEE (reference sequence). The length of the CDR3 is 16 residues. With 0 bases removed from V and 1 base from J, the gap between germline ends came to 12 bases. DNA for the CDR3: TGTGCCAGCAGCTTGGGCGCCGGGGGGCGCACAGATACGCAGTATTTT. This sequence encodes CASSLGAGGRTDTQYF.

J is TRBJ2-7 and V is TRBV6-5, with 9 bases identical to TRBD1. Per germline, CDR1 MNHEY and CDR2 SVGAGI. Trimming took 6 bases from V and 5 from J; bases not matched to a gene: 8. The CDR3 sequence is 14 residues long. Here the CDR3 DNA reads TGTGCCAGCAGCCGTACCGGGACAGGGAACGAGCAGTACTTC. It is translated as CASSRTGTGNEQYF.

The chain joins TRBV6-4 to TRBJ1-6, with a weak D call TRBD1 (5 bases). Looked up from germline, CDR1 is MRHNA and CDR2 is SNTAGT. The CDR3 length is 15 residues. V lost 6 bases to trimming and J lost 7 bases, with 16 bases between them. Here the CDR3 reads CASRGGGGNNSPLHF. The CDR3 region has the DNA TGTGCCAGCAGAGGCGGGGGAGGTAACAATTCACCCCTCCACTTT.

The rearrangement joins TRBV5-1 to TRBJ1-1; the D gene is possibly TRBD1 (6 bases). In germline, CDR1 is SGHRS, CDR2 YFSETQ. V lost 4 bases, J lost 4 bases, and 11 bases lay in between. The CDR3 contains 13 residues. CDR3 residues: CASSRGTPTEAFF. CDR3 in DNA: TGCGCCAGCAGCAGGGGGACACCCACTGAAGCTTTCTTT.

The chain uses TRBV7-9 and TRBJ1-5; 8 bases line up with TRBD1. The CDR3 totals 17 residues. Germline-derived CDR1 and CDR2 are SEHNR and FQNEAQ (reference sequence). The V gene end was trimmed by 1 base and the J gene end by 0 bases; junction bases not matched to a gene: 5. In DNA, the CDR3 is TGTGCCAGCAGCTTAGTAGGGACAGGTTTTAGCAATCAGCCCCAGCATTTT. It yields the protein CASSLVGTGFSNQPQHF.

This sequence joins TRBV5-1 and TRBJ2-1; 8 bases align to TRBD2. The CDR3 has 15 residues. V lost 4 bases and J lost 2; bases outside the gene matches: 5. The germline V gene encodes CDR1 SGHRS and CDR2 YFSETQ. The CDR3 is CASSPTSVPYNEQFF. The CDR3, as DNA: TGCGCCAGCAGCCCGACTAGCGTGCCCTACAATGAGCAGTTCTTC.

This chain joins TRBV18 and TRBJ2-1; the D gene is possibly TRBD2 (7 bases). Germline CDR1 and CDR2: KGHSH and LQKENI. The CDR3 loop spans 16 amino acids. Trimming stripped 0 bases from V and 4 bases from J, with 13 bases between. CDR3 protein: CASSPPNGGPYNEQFF. Here the CDR3 DNA reads TGTGCCAGCTCACCACCAAACGGGGGGCCGTACAATGAGCAGTTCTTC.

The chain combines TRBV11-2 with TRBJ2-1, with TRBD2 matching over 8 bases. This CDR3 comprises 14 residues. Germline CDR1 and CDR2: SGHAT and FQNNGV. The V segment lost 1 base and the J segment 7 bases; nucleotides outside the gene matches: 3. The CDR3 bases are TGTGCCAGCAGCTTAGTCGGGGGGGGTAATGAGCAGTTCTTC. Residues: CASSLVGGGNEQFF.

This clone showed up just once. V gene TRBV28 combines with J gene TRBJ1-1, with a possible D match to TRBD1 (5 bases). Germline-derived CDR1 and CDR2 are MDHEN and SYDVKM. This CDR3 contains 11 residues. Trimming took off 6 bases at V and 11 bases at J, with 13 bases between the two ends. CDR3 nucleotides: TGTGCCAGCAGATTACAGGATTGGGCTTTCTTT. Residues: CASRLQDWAFF.

The V and J genes are TRBV6-5 and TRBJ2-7, with a possible D match to TRBD2 (5 bases). Per germline, CDR1 MNHEY and CDR2 SVGAGI. The CDR3 has 15 amino acids. Trimming shortened V by 1 base and J by 7 bases, and 17 bases separated the two germline ends. CDR3 region: CASSYLGLGEKEQYF. In DNA form, the CDR3 reads TGTGCCAGCAGTTACTTGGGTCTGGGAGAGAAGGAGCAGTACTTC.

This clone appeared a single time. The chain has TRBV4-2 and TRBJ2-7; D not certain. The CDR3 contains 16 residues. V lost 0 bases and J lost 0, with 12 bases in between. CDR1 and CDR2 from the germline V gene are LGHNA and YNFKEQ. CDR3 region: CASSQDELPGSYEQYF. The CDR3 DNA is TGTGCCAGCAGCCAAGATGAGCTCCCTGGCTCCTACGAGCAGTACTTC.

This CDR3 is CASSYGRTERTDTQYF. The CDR3 coding sequence is TGTGCCAGCAGTTACGGCAGGACAGAACGCACAGATACGCAGTATTTT. The V and J genes are TRBV6-5 and TRBJ2-3; a possible D gene is TRBD1 (6 bases). The CDR3 has 16 amino acids. The germline V gene encodes CDR1 MNHEY and CDR2 SVGAGI. V was cut by 2 bases and J by 1 base, with 13 bases left in between.

The chain recombines TRBV20-1 with TRBJ2-7; possibly TRBD2 for D (5 bases). V was pared by 3 bases and J by 7 bases, with 10 bases between. This CDR3 contains 11 residues. Germline V lookup: CDR1 DFQATT, CDR2 SNEGSKA (reference sequence). In DNA form, the CDR3 reads TGCAGTGCTAGGAGAGGGCATGAGCAGTACTTC. It codes for CSARRGHEQYF.

The chain is built from TRBV6-5 and TRBJ1-6, with TRBD1 as a possible D gene (6 bases). V dropped 4 bases and J dropped 9 bases, with 10 bases sitting between them. The length of the CDR3 is 13 residues. CDR1 and CDR2 (germline): MNHEY, SVGAGI. The CDR3 DNA is TGTGCCAGCAGTTTGGCAGGGGTTTCACCCCTCCACTTT. Amino acid sequence: CASSLAGVSPLHF.

The chain is built from TRBV30 and TRBJ2-1, with 7 bases that match TRBD2. With 5 bases clipped from V and 0 bases from J, the junction kept 4 bases outside the gene matches. The CDR3 has 14 amino acids. CDR1 and CDR2 from the germline V gene are GTSNPN and SVGIG (reference sequence). CDR3 nucleotides: TGTGCCTGGCTACCGGGGGGCTCCTACAATGAGCAGTTCTTC. Protein sequence: CAWLPGGSYNEQFF.

The chain couples TRBV4-2 to TRBJ1-2, with no clear D. Trimming pared 1 base from V and 6 bases from J, leaving 9 bases between. This CDR3 spans 13 amino acids. CDR1 and CDR2 from the germline V gene are LGHNA and YNFKEQ. The CDR3 protein is CASSQVSSNGYTF. The CDR3, as DNA: TGTGCCAGCAGCCAAGTTTCCAGTAATGGCTACACCTTC.

This chain joins TRBV5-4 and TRBJ1-2; 8 positions match TRBD1. The CDR3 is made up of 15 amino acids. V was pared by 2 bases and J by 8 bases, with 11 bases of the junction left unmatched. From germline, CDR1 is SGHNT and CDR2 YYREEE (reference sequence). In DNA, the CDR3 is TGTGCCAGCAGCTTTGGTGCCCAGGGGGCACGGGGCTACACCTTC. This translates into CASSFGAQGARGYTF.